This T cell receptor (beta chain) was captured in a study of T cells in Graves' hyperthyroidism and ophthalmopathy. Overall study findings and caveats: Separating ophthalmopathy from stable hyperthyroidism was achieved by a 13 V-J model. Most clonotypes expanded in thyroid above 0.001 were likewise present in blood. Model-based prediction identified ophthalmopathy a median around seven months prior to its onset.

More than 9.5 ml fresh peripheral blood yielded the PBMCs. RNA transcripts gave rise to amplified TCR beta CDR3 regions. A first-round RT-PCR of the TCR CDR3 used the HTBI primer set. TCRdb reanalysed the multiplex PCR reads using MiXCR and keeps one entry per CDR3 protein. The data hold under 800,000 distinct CDR3 sequences, with 12% to 15% observed a single time. In its sample, this clonotype was seen many times. The antigen remains undetermined. This CDR3 has 14 residues. The germline V and J ends were trimmed by 4 bases and 1 base, with 11 bases remaining between them. The material sequenced was blood. V gene TRBV12-3 or TRBV12-4 combines with J gene TRBJ2-7; D is perhaps TRBD1 (6 bases). The receptor was isolated from a young woman with Graves' hyperthyroidism. CDR3 region: CASSYRELSYEQYF. The CDR3, as DNA: TGTGCCAGCAGTTACAGGGAGTTGTCCTACGAGCAGTACTTC.